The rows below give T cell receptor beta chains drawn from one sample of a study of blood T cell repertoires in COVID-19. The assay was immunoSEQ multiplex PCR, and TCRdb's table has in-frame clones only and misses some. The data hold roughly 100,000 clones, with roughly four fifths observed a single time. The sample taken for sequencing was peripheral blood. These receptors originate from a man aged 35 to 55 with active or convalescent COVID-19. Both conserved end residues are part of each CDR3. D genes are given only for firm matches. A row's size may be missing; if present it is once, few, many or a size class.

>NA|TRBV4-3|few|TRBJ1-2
CASSQAVGTYGYTF
TGCGCCAGCAGCCAAGCGGTGGGCACATATGGCTACACCTTC
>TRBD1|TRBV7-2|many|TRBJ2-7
CASSFSGGTYEQYF
TGTGCCAGCAGCTTTTCAGGGGGAACCTACGAGCAGTACTTC
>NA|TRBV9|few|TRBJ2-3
CASSVVGSTDTQYF
TGTGCCAGCAGCGTAGTCGGTAGCACAGATACGCAGTATTTT
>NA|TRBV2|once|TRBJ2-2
CASSYKNTGELFF
TGTGCCAGCAGTTACAAGAACACCGGGGAGCTGTTTTTT
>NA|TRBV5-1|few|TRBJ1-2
CASSFSSYGYTF
TGCGCCAGCAGCTTCAGTTCCTATGGCTACACCTTC
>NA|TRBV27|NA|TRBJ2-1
CASSSSWGTPNNEQFF
TGTGCCAGCAGTTCCTCGTGGGGGACTCCAAACAATGAGCAGTTCTTC
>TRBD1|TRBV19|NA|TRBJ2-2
CACCRTGNTGELFF
TGTGCCTGCTGCCGGACAGGGAACACCGGGGAGCTGTTTTTT
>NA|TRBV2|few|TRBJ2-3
CASSELGGRTDTQYF
TGTGCCAGCAGTGAATTGGGGGGACGCACAGATACGCAGTATTTT
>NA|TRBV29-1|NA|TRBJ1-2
CSVEDRDYGYTF
TGCAGCGTTGAAGATCGCGACTATGGCTACACCTTC
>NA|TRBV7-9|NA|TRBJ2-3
CASSKTLRGASTDTQYF
TGTGCCAGCAGCAAGACTCTACGAGGAGCCAGCACAGATACGCAGTATTTT
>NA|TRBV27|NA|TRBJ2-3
CASSFVMAGGTDTQYF
TGTGCCAGCAGTTTTGTAATGGCAGGGGGCACAGATACGCAGTATTTT
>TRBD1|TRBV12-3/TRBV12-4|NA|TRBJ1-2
CASSTDRVYGYTF
TGTGCCAGCAGTACGGACAGGGTATATGGCTACACCTTC
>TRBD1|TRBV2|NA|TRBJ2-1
CASSESPTGNEQFF
TGTGCCAGCAGTGAAAGCCCGACAGGGAATGAGCAGTTCTTC
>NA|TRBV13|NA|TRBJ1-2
CASHGGRVGGYTF
TGTGCCAGCCACGGTGGGAGGGTTGGCGGCTACACCTTC
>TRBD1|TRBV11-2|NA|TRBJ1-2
CASRPGQRIGYTF
TGTGCCAGCAGGCCGGGACAGCGTATCGGCTACACCTTC
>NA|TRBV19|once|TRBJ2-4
CASSGYGGNIQYF
TGTGCCAGTAGTGGGTATGGGGGGAACATTCAGTACTTC
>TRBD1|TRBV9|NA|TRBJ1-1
CASSDRTGNTEAFF
TGTGCCAGCAGCGATAGGACAGGGAACACTGAAGCTTTCTTT
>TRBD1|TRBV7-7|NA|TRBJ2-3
CASSFGTGGGLDTQYF
TGTGCCAGCAGCTTCGGGACAGGGGGCGGATTAGATACGCAGTATTTT
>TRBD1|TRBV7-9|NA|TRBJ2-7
CASSFSPGQTLYEQYF
TGTGCCAGCAGCTTCTCTCCGGGACAGACCCTCTACGAGCAGTACTTC
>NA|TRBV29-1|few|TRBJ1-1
CSVELGPNTEAFF
TGCAGCGTTGAGCTGGGGCCGAACACTGAAGCTTTCTTT
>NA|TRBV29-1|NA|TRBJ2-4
CSVENRDIQYF
TGCAGCGTTGAAAACAGGGACATTCAGTACTTC
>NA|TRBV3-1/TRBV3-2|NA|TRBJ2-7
CASSPWAGRSYEQYF
TGTGCCAGCAGCCCGTGGGCAGGCAGATCCTACGAGCAGTACTTC
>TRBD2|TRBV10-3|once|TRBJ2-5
CAMNDLAGETQYF
TGTGCCATGAACGACCTAGCGGGGGAGACCCAGTACTTC
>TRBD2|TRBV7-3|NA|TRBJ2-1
CASSSGLFSSYNEQFF
TGTGCCAGCAGCTCGGGACTATTCAGCTCCTACAATGAGCAGTTCTTC
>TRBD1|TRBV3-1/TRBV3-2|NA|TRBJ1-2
CASSYGQGAAANYGYTF
TGTGCCAGCAGTTACGGACAGGGGGCAGCTGCTAACTATGGCTACACCTTC
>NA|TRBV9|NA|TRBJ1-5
CASSDGDLQPQHF
TGTGCCAGCAGCGACGGGGATCTACAGCCCCAGCATTTT
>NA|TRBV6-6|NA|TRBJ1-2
CASSHTAENYGYTF
TGTGCCAGCAGCCACACGGCGGAGAACTATGGCTACACCTTC
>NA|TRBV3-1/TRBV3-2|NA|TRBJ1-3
CASSHNGGPGGNTIYF
TGTGCCAGCAGCCACAACGGGGGACCTGGTGGAAACACCATATATTTT
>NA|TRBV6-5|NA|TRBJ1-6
CASSFRDSPLHF
TGTGCCAGCAGTTTCCGTGATTCACCCCTCCACTTT
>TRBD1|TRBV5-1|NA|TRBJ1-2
CASRDRAHYGYTF
TGCGCCAGCAGGGACAGGGCCCACTATGGCTACACCTTC
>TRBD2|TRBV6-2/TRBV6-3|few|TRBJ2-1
CASSALAGGYNEQFF
TGTGCCAGCAGTGCACTAGCGGGGGGATACAATGAGCAGTTCTTC
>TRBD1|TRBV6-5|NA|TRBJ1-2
CASRPTGQGYGYTF
TGTGCCAGCAGGCCAACGGGACAGGGGTATGGCTACACCTTC
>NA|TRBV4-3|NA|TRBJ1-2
CASSQDGGRGYTF
TGCGCCAGCAGCCAAGATGGAGGGCGCGGCTACACCTTC
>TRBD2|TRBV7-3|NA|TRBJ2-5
CASSLSPSGGQETQYF
TGTGCCAGCAGCTTATCGCCAAGCGGGGGGCAAGAGACCCAGTACTTC
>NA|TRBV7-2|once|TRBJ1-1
CASSFLPGGNTEAFF
TGTGCCAGCAGCTTCCTGCCAGGTGGGAACACTGAAGCTTTCTTT
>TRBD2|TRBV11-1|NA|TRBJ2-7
CASSRLAGGSYEQYF
TGTGCCAGCAGCCGACTTGCGGGGGGCTCCTACGAGCAGTACTTC
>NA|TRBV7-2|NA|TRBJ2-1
CASSLEAGRVFF
TGTGCCAGCAGCTTAGAGGCGGGACGGGTGTTCTTC
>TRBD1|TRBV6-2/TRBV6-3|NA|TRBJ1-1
CASSFSSGGRTEAFF
TGTGCCAGCAGTTTCTCTTCAGGGGGCCGAACTGAAGCTTTCTTT
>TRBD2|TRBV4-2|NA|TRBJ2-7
CASSQERGAIYEQYF
TGTGCCAGCAGCCAAGAGCGGGGGGCAATCTACGAGCAGTACTTC
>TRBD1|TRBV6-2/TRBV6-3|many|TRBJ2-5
CASSRTGATQYF
TGTGCCAGCAGCCGAACAGGGGCGACCCAGTACTTC
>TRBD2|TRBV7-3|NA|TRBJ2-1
CASSLKGLAGVEQFF
TGTGCCAGCAGCTTAAAGGGACTAGCGGGGGTGGAGCAGTTCTTC
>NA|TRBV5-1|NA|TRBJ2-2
CASSLQGGLFF
TGCGCCAGCAGCTTGCAGGGCGGGCTGTTTTTT